The rows below give T cell receptor beta chains drawn from one sample of a study of cytomegalovirus exposure and HLA in healthy donors. This table comes from immunoSEQ multiplex PCR, and its TCRdb copy is limited to in-frame clones, with some not included. The profile shows approximately 70,000 clones, 94% of them singletons. The sample was PBMCs. The receptors were sampled from a woman under 30 in good health and CMV-seronegative. Each CDR3 is given with its conserved first and last residue. Each record gives: V gene, J gene, D gene, CDR3 length, clone size, CDR3 protein, CDR3 DNA. A D gene is named only where the DNA matches it firmly. The size of a clone is reported for some rows only, either as once, few or many, or as a class for expanded clones.

V gene: TRBV11-2
J gene: TRBJ2-3
D gene: -
CDR3 length: 11
clone size: -
CDR3 protein: CASSLAGGQYF
CDR3 DNA: TGTGCCAGCAGCCTCGCAGGAGGGCAGTATTTT

V gene: TRBV15
J gene: TRBJ2-3
D gene: -
CDR3 length: 13
clone size: -
CDR3 protein: CATSPNREHTQYF
CDR3 DNA: TGTGCCACCAGCCCGAACCGGGAACATACGCAGTATTTT

V gene: TRBV5-1
J gene: TRBJ2-3
D gene: -
CDR3 length: 13
clone size: -
CDR3 protein: CASSTSQGDTQYF
CDR3 DNA: TGCGCCAGCAGTACTTCACAGGGAGATACGCAGTATTTT

V gene: TRBV5-4
J gene: TRBJ1-6
D gene: -
CDR3 length: 12
clone size: -
CDR3 protein: CASSWGPSPLHF
CDR3 DNA: TGTGCCAGCAGCTGGGGCCCTTCACCCCTCCACTTT

V gene: TRBV7-2
J gene: TRBJ1-3
D gene: -
CDR3 length: 15
clone size: -
CDR3 protein: CASSAQGPPGNTIYF
CDR3 DNA: TGTGCCAGCAGCGCACAGGGACCCCCTGGAAACACCATATATTTT

V gene: TRBV28
J gene: TRBJ2-1
D gene: TRBD1
CDR3 length: 16
clone size: few
CDR3 protein: CASTPFDRGLGNEQFF
CDR3 DNA: TGTGCCAGCACCCCCTTCGACAGGGGGCTGGGCAATGAGCAGTTCTTC

V gene: TRBV5-1
J gene: TRBJ2-1
D gene: TRBD2
CDR3 length: 15
clone size: -
CDR3 protein: CASTRIAGGPNEQFF
CDR3 DNA: TGCGCCAGCACGAGGATAGCGGGGGGGCCCAATGAGCAGTTCTTC

V gene: TRBV18
J gene: TRBJ1-4
D gene: -
CDR3 length: 13
clone size: -
CDR3 protein: CASSPQAGEKLFF
CDR3 DNA: TGTGCCAGCTCACCACAGGCGGGTGAAAAACTGTTTTTT

V gene: TRBV7-2
J gene: TRBJ2-7
D gene: TRBD1
CDR3 length: 15
clone size: -
CDR3 protein: CASSLYGDSSYEQYF
CDR3 DNA: TGTGCCAGCAGCTTGTACGGGGACAGCTCCTACGAGCAGTACTTC

V gene: TRBV6-4
J gene: TRBJ2-7
D gene: TRBD1
CDR3 length: 18
clone size: -
CDR3 protein: CASSVPRRTGQNVDEQYF
CDR3 DNA: TGTGCCAGCAGTGTTCCTAGGCGGACAGGGCAAAATGTCGACGAGCAGTACTTC

V gene: TRBV30
J gene: TRBJ2-7
D gene: -
CDR3 length: 12
clone size: -
CDR3 protein: CAWSAAAYEQYF
CDR3 DNA: TGTGCCTGGAGTGCCGCAGCCTACGAGCAGTACTTC

V gene: TRBV4-1
J gene: TRBJ2-1
D gene: TRBD2
CDR3 length: 18
clone size: -
CDR3 protein: CASSQERASGGYYNEQFF
CDR3 DNA: TGCGCCAGCAGCCAAGAGAGGGCTAGCGGGGGGTACTACAATGAGCAGTTCTTC

V gene: TRBV18
J gene: TRBJ1-1
D gene: TRBD1
CDR3 length: 16
clone size: -
CDR3 protein: CASSPPWDRMNTEAFF
CDR3 DNA: TGTGCCAGCTCACCACCGTGGGACAGAATGAACACTGAAGCTTTCTTT

V gene: TRBV5-8
J gene: TRBJ1-3
D gene: -
CDR3 length: 15
clone size: -
CDR3 protein: CASSLAGRSGNTIYF
CDR3 DNA: TGTGCCAGCAGCTTGGCAGGGCGCTCTGGAAACACCATATATTTT

V gene: TRBV9
J gene: TRBJ2-7
D gene: TRBD1
CDR3 length: 15
clone size: -
CDR3 protein: CASSAEPDRGYEQYF
CDR3 DNA: TGTGCCAGCAGCGCGGAACCGGACAGGGGGTACGAGCAGTACTTC

V gene: TRBV7-8
J gene: TRBJ2-1
D gene: -
CDR3 length: 15
clone size: -
CDR3 protein: CASSLDQAGYNEQFF
CDR3 DNA: TGTGCCAGCAGCTTAGATCAGGCGGGGTACAATGAGCAGTTCTTC

V gene: TRBV19
J gene: TRBJ1-1
D gene: TRBD1
CDR3 length: 15
clone size: -
CDR3 protein: CASSITGALNTEAFF
CDR3 DNA: TGTGCCAGTAGTATTACAGGGGCCTTGAACACTGAAGCTTTCTTT

V gene: TRBV15
J gene: TRBJ1-5
D gene: TRBD1
CDR3 length: 15
clone size: once
CDR3 protein: CATSSDRARSQPQHF
CDR3 DNA: TGTGCCACCAGCAGCGACAGGGCTAGGAGTCAGCCCCAGCATTTT

V gene: TRBV30
J gene: TRBJ2-3
D gene: -
CDR3 length: 17
clone size: -
CDR3 protein: CAWSITLHSPSTDTQYF
CDR3 DNA: TGTGCCTGGAGTATAACACTTCACAGCCCTAGCACAGATACGCAGTATTTT

V gene: TRBV6-6
J gene: TRBJ1-2
D gene: -
CDR3 length: 14
clone size: -
CDR3 protein: CASTGLGSGDGYTF
CDR3 DNA: TGTGCCAGCACCGGGCTTGGTTCAGGGGATGGCTACACCTTC

V gene: TRBV18
J gene: TRBJ1-5
D gene: -
CDR3 length: 16
clone size: once
CDR3 protein: CASSPPNTGTNQPQHF
CDR3 DNA: TGTGCCAGCTCACCACCTAATACAGGTACCAATCAGCCCCAGCATTTT

V gene: TRBV15
J gene: TRBJ1-2
D gene: -
CDR3 length: 14
clone size: once
CDR3 protein: CATSRGGGNYGYTF
CDR3 DNA: TGTGCCACCAGCAGAGGCGGGGGCAACTATGGCTACACCTTC

V gene: TRBV5-1
J gene: TRBJ1-5
D gene: -
CDR3 length: 15
clone size: -
CDR3 protein: CASSLAGASNQPQHF
CDR3 DNA: TGCGCCAGCAGCTTGGCAGGGGCCAGCAATCAGCCCCAGCATTTT

V gene: TRBV6-5
J gene: TRBJ2-2
D gene: -
CDR3 length: 14
clone size: -
CDR3 protein: CASSALQTTGELFF
CDR3 DNA: TGTGCCAGCAGTGCGCTTCAAACCACCGGGGAGCTGTTTTTT

V gene: TRBV5-8
J gene: TRBJ2-7
D gene: TRBD1
CDR3 length: 13
clone size: -
CDR3 protein: CASSYRGSGEQYF
CDR3 DNA: TGTGCCAGCAGCTACAGGGGATCCGGGGAGCAGTACTTC

V gene: TRBV28
J gene: TRBJ1-2
D gene: -
CDR3 length: 16
clone size: -
CDR3 protein: CASRHRGGRALPGYTF
CDR3 DNA: TGTGCCAGCAGACACCGCGGGGGACGGGCCCTTCCTGGCTACACCTTC

V gene: TRBV5-4
J gene: TRBJ1-2
D gene: -
CDR3 length: 15
clone size: -
CDR3 protein: CASYGTPPTNYGYTF
CDR3 DNA: TGTGCCAGCTATGGGACACCCCCGACTAACTATGGCTACACCTTC

V gene: TRBV7-9
J gene: TRBJ2-7
D gene: -
CDR3 length: 16
clone size: -
CDR3 protein: CASSLTLGQFSYEQYF
CDR3 DNA: TGTGCCAGCAGCTTAACCTTAGGACAGTTCTCCTACGAGCAGTACTTC

V gene: TRBV19
J gene: TRBJ2-3
D gene: TRBD2
CDR3 length: 15
clone size: -
CDR3 protein: CASSIGDGGGDTQYF
CDR3 DNA: TGTGCCAGTAGTATAGGGGACGGCGGGGGTGATACGCAGTATTTT

V gene: TRBV5-4
J gene: TRBJ1-4
D gene: TRBD1
CDR3 length: 19
clone size: -
CDR3 protein: CASSTQTGGDLGTNEKLFF
CDR3 DNA: TGTGCCAGCAGCACCCAGACAGGGGGGGATCTGGGGACTAATGAAAAACTGTTTTTT

V gene: TRBV19
J gene: TRBJ1-5
D gene: TRBD1
CDR3 length: 12
clone size: once
CDR3 protein: CASSQGAGPQHF
CDR3 DNA: TGTGCCAGTTCTCAGGGGGCTGGGCCCCAGCATTTT

V gene: TRBV15
J gene: TRBJ2-7
D gene: -
CDR3 length: 15
clone size: once
CDR3 protein: CATSRDGGAVYEQYF
CDR3 DNA: TGTGCCACCAGCAGAGATGGGGGGGCCGTATACGAGCAGTACTTC

V gene: TRBV9
J gene: TRBJ2-7
D gene: TRBD2
CDR3 length: 15
clone size: -
CDR3 protein: CASSVSSGGFYEQYF
CDR3 DNA: TGTGCCAGCAGCGTTTCTAGCGGGGGGTTCTACGAGCAGTACTTC

V gene: TRBV9
J gene: TRBJ1-1
D gene: TRBD1
CDR3 length: 17
clone size: -
CDR3 protein: CASSGSAGGGGNTEAFF
CDR3 DNA: TGTGCCAGCAGCGGGTCCGCAGGGGGAGGAGGAAACACTGAAGCTTTCTTT

V gene: TRBV6-5
J gene: TRBJ1-2
D gene: -
CDR3 length: 14
clone size: -
CDR3 protein: CASSYSVANYGYTF
CDR3 DNA: TGTGCCAGCAGTTACTCGGTAGCAAACTATGGCTACACCTTC

V gene: TRBV11-3
J gene: TRBJ2-5
D gene: TRBD2
CDR3 length: 13
clone size: -
CDR3 protein: CASAGGSQETQYF
CDR3 DNA: TGTGCCAGCGCGGGAGGCAGCCAAGAGACCCAGTACTTC

V gene: TRBV21-1
J gene: TRBJ1-4
D gene: -
CDR3 length: 16
clone size: -
CDR3 protein: CASSKDGMRASEKLFF
CDR3 DNA: TGTGCCAGCAGCAAAGACGGTATGCGGGCGTCGGAAAAACTGTTTTTT